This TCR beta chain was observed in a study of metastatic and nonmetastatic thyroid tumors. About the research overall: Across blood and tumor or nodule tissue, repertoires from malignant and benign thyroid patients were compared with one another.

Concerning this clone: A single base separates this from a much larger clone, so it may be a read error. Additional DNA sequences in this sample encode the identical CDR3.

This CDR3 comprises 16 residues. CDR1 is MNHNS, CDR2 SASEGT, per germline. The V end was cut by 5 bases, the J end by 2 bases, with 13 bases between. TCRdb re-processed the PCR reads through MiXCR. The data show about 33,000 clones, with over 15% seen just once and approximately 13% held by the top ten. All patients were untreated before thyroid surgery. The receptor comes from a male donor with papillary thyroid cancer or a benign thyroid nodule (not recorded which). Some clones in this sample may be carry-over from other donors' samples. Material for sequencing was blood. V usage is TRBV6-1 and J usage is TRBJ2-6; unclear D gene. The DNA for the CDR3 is TGTGCCAGCAGTCCCCGACCTACTCCTGGGGCCAACGTCCTGACTTTC. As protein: CASSPRPTPGANVLTF.